This T cell receptor (beta chain) was profiled in a study of cytomegalovirus exposure and HLA in healthy donors. Study in general: Around 89 million unique TCRs from HLA-typed donors made up an early data release. Overall study findings and caveats: Only CMV serostatus was available as immune exposure information.

60 Vbeta and 13 Jbeta primers were used in PCR. Produced via immunoSEQ multiplex PCR; TCRdb's table is partial and in-frame only. The repertoire consists of approximately 110,000 clones, with 80% to 85% occurring once and the leading ten covering under 2.5%. This CDR3 is built from 22 residues. Germline V gene sequence: CDR1 ENHRY, CDR2 SYGVKD. V trimming: 4 bases; J trimming: 3 bases; junction bases outside the gene matches: 27. Worth noting for this clone: The antigen is not known.

The sequence was obtained from a woman in her 30s in good health and CMV-seronegative. Sequenced input: PBMCs. The chain recombines TRBV10-3 with TRBJ2-1; TRBD2 aligns across 7 bases. The CDR3 spells CAISVNARGFGREGLLYNEQFF. The CDR3 coding sequence is TGTGCCATCAGTGTGAACGCTCGGGGCTTTGGGAGGGAAGGCCTTCTCTACAATGAGCAGTTCTTC.